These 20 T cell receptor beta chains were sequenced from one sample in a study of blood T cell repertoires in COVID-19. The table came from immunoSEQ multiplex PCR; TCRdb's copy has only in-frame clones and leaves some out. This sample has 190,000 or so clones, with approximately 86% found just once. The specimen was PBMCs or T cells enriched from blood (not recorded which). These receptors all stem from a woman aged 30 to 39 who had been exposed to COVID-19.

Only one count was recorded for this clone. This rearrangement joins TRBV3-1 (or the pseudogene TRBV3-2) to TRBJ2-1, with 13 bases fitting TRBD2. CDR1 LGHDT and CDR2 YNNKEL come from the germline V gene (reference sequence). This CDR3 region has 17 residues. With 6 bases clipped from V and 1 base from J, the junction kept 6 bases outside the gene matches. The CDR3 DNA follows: TGTGCCAGCAGACCCACTAGCGGGGGGGTTTCCTACAATGAGCAGTTCTTC. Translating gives CASRPTSGGVSYNEQFF.

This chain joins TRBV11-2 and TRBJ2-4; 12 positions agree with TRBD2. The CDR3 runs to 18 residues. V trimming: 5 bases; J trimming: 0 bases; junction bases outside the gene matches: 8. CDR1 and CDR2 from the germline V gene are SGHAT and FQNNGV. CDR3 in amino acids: CASSPRTSGNLAKNIQYF. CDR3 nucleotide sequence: TGTGCCAGCAGCCCCCGGACTAGCGGGAACCTAGCCAAAAACATTCAGTACTTC.

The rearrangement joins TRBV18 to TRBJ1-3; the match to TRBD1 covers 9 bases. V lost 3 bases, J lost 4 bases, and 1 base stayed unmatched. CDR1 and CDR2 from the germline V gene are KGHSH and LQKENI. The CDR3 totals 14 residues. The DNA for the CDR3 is TGTGCCAGCTCACCCGGGACAGGGGGAAACACCATATATTTT. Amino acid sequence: CASSPGTGGNTIYF.

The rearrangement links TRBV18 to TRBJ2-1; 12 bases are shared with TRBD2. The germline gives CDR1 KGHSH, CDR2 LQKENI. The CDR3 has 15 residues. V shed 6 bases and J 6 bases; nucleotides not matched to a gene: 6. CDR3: CASSIPGLAGNEQFF. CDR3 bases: TGTGCCAGCTCCATTCCGGGACTAGCGGGCAATGAGCAGTTCTTC.

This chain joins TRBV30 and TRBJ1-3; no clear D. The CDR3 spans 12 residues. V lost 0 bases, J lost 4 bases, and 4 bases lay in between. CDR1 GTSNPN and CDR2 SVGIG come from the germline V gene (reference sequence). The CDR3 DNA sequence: TGTGCCTGGAGTGTGGAGGGAAACACCATATATTTT. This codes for CAWSVEGNTIYF.

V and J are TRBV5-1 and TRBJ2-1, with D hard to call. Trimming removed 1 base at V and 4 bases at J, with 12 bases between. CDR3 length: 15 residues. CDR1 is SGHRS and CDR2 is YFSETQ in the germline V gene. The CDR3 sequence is CASSLISGNYNEQFF. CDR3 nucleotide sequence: TGCGCCAGCAGCTTGATTTCCGGTAATTACAATGAGCAGTTCTTC.

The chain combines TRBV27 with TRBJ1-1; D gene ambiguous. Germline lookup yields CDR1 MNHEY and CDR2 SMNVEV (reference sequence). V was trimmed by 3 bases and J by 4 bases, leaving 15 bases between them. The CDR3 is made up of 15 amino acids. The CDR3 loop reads CASSFRIDYGTEAFF. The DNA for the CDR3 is TGTGCCAGCAGTTTCCGTATAGACTATGGCACTGAAGCTTTCTTT.

The CDR3 DNA is TGTGCCAGCAGCTTAGCGGCAGGGAACTATGGCTACACCTTC. Amino acids: CASSLAAGNYGYTF. The rearrangement links TRBV11-3 to TRBJ1-2, with a possible D match to TRBD1 (5 bases). The CDR3 sequence is 14 residues long. The germline gives CDR1 SGHNT, CDR2 YENEEA. Trimming removed 1 base at V and 2 bases at J, with 8 bases between.

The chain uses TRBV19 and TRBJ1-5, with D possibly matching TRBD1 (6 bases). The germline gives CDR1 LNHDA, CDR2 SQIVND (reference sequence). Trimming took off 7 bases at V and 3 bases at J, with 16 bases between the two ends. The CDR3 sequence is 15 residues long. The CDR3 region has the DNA TGTGCCAGTAATCAACCACAGGGTTCCAATCAGCCCCAGCATTTT. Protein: CASNQPQGSNQPQHF.

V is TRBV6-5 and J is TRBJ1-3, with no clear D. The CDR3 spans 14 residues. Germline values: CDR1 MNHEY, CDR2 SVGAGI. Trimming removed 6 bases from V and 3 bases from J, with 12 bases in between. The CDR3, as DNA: TGTGCCAGCAGGCCGCGGAGGGATGGAAACACCATATATTTT. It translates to CASRPRRDGNTIYF.

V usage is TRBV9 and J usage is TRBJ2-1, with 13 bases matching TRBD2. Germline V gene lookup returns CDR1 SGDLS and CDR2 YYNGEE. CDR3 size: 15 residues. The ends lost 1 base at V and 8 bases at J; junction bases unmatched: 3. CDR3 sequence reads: CASSVWTSGGDEQFF. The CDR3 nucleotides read TGTGCCAGCAGCGTATGGACTAGCGGGGGTGATGAGCAGTTCTTC.

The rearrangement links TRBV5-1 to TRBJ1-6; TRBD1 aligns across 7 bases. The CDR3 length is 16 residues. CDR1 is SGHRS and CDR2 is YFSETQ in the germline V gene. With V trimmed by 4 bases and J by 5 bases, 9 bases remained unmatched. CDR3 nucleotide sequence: TGCGCCAGCAGCCTGACAGGGTCTGATAATAATTCACCCCTCCACTTT. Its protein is CASSLTGSDNNSPLHF. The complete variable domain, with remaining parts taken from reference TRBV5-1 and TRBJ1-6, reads KAGVTQTPRYLIKTRGQQVTLSCSPISGHRSVSWYQQTPGQGLQFLFEYFSETQRNKGNFPGRFSGRQFSNSRSEMNVSTLELGDSALYLCASSLTGSDNNSPLHFGNGTRLTVT.

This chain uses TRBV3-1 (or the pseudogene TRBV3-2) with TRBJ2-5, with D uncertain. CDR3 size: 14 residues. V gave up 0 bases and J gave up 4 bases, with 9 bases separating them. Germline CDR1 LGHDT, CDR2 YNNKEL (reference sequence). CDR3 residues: CASSQDSGSETQYF. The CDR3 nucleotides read TGTGCCAGCAGCCAAGACAGTGGTTCAGAGACCCAGTACTTC.

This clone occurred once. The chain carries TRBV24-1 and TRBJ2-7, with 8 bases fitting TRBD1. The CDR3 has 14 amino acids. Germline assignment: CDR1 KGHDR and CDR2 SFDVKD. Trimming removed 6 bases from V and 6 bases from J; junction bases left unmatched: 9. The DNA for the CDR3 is TGTGCCACCAGTTTCGGACAGGGAGGAAGCGAGCAGTACTTC. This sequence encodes CATSFGQGGSEQYF.

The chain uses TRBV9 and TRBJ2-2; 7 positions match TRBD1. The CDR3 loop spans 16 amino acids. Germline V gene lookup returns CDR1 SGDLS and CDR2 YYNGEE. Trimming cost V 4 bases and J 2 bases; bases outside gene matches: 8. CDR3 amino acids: CASSRGRGLNTGELFF. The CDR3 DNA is TGTGCCAGCAGCAGAGGAAGGGGGCTTAACACCGGGGAGCTGTTTTTT.

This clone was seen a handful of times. CDR3 in DNA: TGTGCCACCGTTCGGGACAGCCCCTACGAGCAGTACTTC. This sequence encodes CATVRDSPYEQYF. The chain links TRBV19 to TRBJ2-7; 7 bases are a match to TRBD1. In germline, CDR1 is LNHDA, CDR2 SQIVND (reference sequence). V trimming: 10 bases; J trimming: 2 bases; junction bases outside the gene matches: 8. The CDR3 runs 13 residues.

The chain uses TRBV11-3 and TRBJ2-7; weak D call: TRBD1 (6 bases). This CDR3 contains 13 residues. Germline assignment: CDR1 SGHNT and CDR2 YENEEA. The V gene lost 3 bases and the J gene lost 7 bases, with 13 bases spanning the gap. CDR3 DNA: TGTGCCAGCAGCTTCTCCTACAGGGATGAGCAGTACTTC. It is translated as CASSFSYRDEQYF.

The CDR3 protein is CASGTLHDYGYTF. The CDR3 coding sequence is TGTGCCAGCGGGACTCTACACGACTATGGCTACACCTTC. The chain links TRBV28 to TRBJ1-2; the D gene is possibly TRBD1 (5 bases). V lost 8 bases, J lost 3 bases, and 13 bases lay in between. The CDR3 is 13 residues long. Germline loops: CDR1 MDHEN, CDR2 SYDVKM.

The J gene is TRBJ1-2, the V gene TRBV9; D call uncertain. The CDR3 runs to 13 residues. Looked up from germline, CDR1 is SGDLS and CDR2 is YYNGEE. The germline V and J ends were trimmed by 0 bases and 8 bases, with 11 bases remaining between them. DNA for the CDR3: TGTGCCAGCAGCGTAGCTCGGGATAGGGGCTACACCTTC. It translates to CASSVARDRGYTF.

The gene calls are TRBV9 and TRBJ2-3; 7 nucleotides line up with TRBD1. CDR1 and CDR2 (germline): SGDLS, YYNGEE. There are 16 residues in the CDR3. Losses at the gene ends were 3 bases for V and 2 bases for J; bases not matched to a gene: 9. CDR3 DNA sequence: TGTGCCAGCAGCGCACGAAGGGACAGTCCCACAGATACGCAGTATTTT. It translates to CASSARRDSPTDTQYF.